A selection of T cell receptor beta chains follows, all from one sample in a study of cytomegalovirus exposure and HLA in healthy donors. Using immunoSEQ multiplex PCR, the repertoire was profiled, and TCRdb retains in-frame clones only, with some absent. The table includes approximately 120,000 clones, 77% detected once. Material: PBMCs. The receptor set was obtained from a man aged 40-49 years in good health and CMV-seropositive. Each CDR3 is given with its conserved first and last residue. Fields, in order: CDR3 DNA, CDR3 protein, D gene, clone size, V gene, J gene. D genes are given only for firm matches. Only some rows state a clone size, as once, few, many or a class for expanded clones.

CDR3 DNA: TGTGCCAGCACTTCGTCTTGGGGCCCTAGCACAGATACGCAGTATTTT
CDR3 protein: CASTSSWGPSTDTQYF
D gene: .
clone size: .
V gene: TRBV28
J gene: TRBJ2-3

CDR3 DNA: TGTGCCAGCATCCTACTAGCGGGGGCAGAGACCCAGTACTTC
CDR3 protein: CASILLAGAETQYF
D gene: TRBD2
clone size: .
V gene: TRBV2
J gene: TRBJ2-5

CDR3 DNA: TGTGCCAGCAGCTTAGGGGCTTCGGTCGAGCAGTACTTC
CDR3 protein: CASSLGASVEQYF
D gene: .
clone size: .
V gene: TRBV28
J gene: TRBJ2-7

CDR3 DNA: TGTGCCAGCAGCTTAGGGAACAGGGGCGACAATGAGCAGTTCTTC
CDR3 protein: CASSLGNRGDNEQFF
D gene: TRBD1
clone size: .
V gene: TRBV7-4
J gene: TRBJ2-1

CDR3 DNA: TGCGCCAGCAGATGGACTAGCGGGGGCCTCCACGAGCAGTACTTC
CDR3 protein: CASRWTSGGLHEQYF
D gene: TRBD2
clone size: .
V gene: TRBV27
J gene: TRBJ2-7

CDR3 DNA: TGTGCCAGCCAAGCGGCGGGGGGCGGCACAGATACGCAGTATTTT
CDR3 protein: CASQAAGGGTDTQYF
D gene: TRBD2
clone size: .
V gene: TRBV19
J gene: TRBJ2-3

CDR3 DNA: TGTGCCAGCAGTGACGGGTACGAGCAGTACTTC
CDR3 protein: CASSDGYEQYF
D gene: .
clone size: .
V gene: TRBV2
J gene: TRBJ2-7

CDR3 DNA: TGTGCCTGGAGTGTTGTCCAGGGAAGATCACCCCTCCACTTT
CDR3 protein: CAWSVVQGRSPLHF
D gene: .
clone size: .
V gene: TRBV30
J gene: TRBJ1-6

CDR3 DNA: TGCGCCAGCAGCTGGGGGGACTCCTACGAGCAGTACTTC
CDR3 protein: CASSWGDSYEQYF
D gene: .
clone size: .
V gene: TRBV7-9
J gene: TRBJ2-7

CDR3 DNA: TGTGCCAGCAGCTTAGCCCCAGCGGGGTCCTACGAGCAGTACTTC
CDR3 protein: CASSLAPAGSYEQYF
D gene: TRBD2
clone size: .
V gene: TRBV7-2
J gene: TRBJ2-7

CDR3 DNA: TGTGCCGGGGGCCGGGCAGGGAGAAACACTGAAGCTTTCTTT
CDR3 protein: CAGGRAGRNTEAFF
D gene: .
clone size: .
V gene: TRBV6-4
J gene: TRBJ1-1

CDR3 DNA: TGTGCCAGCACTTCAGGCATTAATGAGCAGTTCTTC
CDR3 protein: CASTSGINEQFF
D gene: .
clone size: .
V gene: TRBV5-6
J gene: TRBJ2-1

CDR3 DNA: TGTGCCAGCAGCTTTGGAGCCCTCTCTGGAAACACCATATATTTT
CDR3 protein: CASSFGALSGNTIYF
D gene: .
clone size: once
V gene: TRBV11-2
J gene: TRBJ1-3

CDR3 DNA: TGTGCCAGCAGCCCAGGGATCCACGAGCAGTACTTC
CDR3 protein: CASSPGIHEQYF
D gene: .
clone size: .
V gene: TRBV5-4
J gene: TRBJ2-7

CDR3 DNA: TGTGCCAGCAGCCTCCAGGGGGTTACCTACGAGCAGTACTTC
CDR3 protein: CASSLQGVTYEQYF
D gene: TRBD1
clone size: .
V gene: TRBV7-2
J gene: TRBJ2-7

CDR3 DNA: TGTGCCAGCAGCCCCGACGGGGGAAACTATGGCTACACCTTC
CDR3 protein: CASSPDGGNYGYTF
D gene: .
clone size: .
V gene: TRBV7-2
J gene: TRBJ1-2

CDR3 DNA: TGCGCCAGCAGCTTGCGGGAGACCCAGTACTTC
CDR3 protein: CASSLRETQYF
D gene: .
clone size: .
V gene: TRBV5-1
J gene: TRBJ2-5

CDR3 DNA: TGCGCCAGCTCAACGGGGATAGGCTCCTACGAGCAGTACTTC
CDR3 protein: CASSTGIGSYEQYF
D gene: .
clone size: .
V gene: TRBV4-3
J gene: TRBJ2-7

CDR3 DNA: TGTGCCAGCAGGACAGGGGCAGATACGCAGTATTTT
CDR3 protein: CASRTGADTQYF
D gene: TRBD1
clone size: few
V gene: TRBV2
J gene: TRBJ2-3

CDR3 DNA: TGTGCCAGCAGCAAATCCGGGGGGTTCATCAATAACTATGGCTACACCTTC
CDR3 protein: CASSKSGGFINNYGYTF
D gene: .
clone size: once
V gene: TRBV21-1
J gene: TRBJ1-2

CDR3 DNA: TGTGCCAGCAGCTTTGTGACAGGCTCCTACGAGCAGTACTTC
CDR3 protein: CASSFVTGSYEQYF
D gene: .
clone size: once
V gene: TRBV7-2
J gene: TRBJ2-7

CDR3 DNA: TGCGCCAGCAGCCAGGAACCCCGCCTCGGGGAGCAGTTCTTC
CDR3 protein: CASSQEPRLGEQFF
D gene: .
clone size: .
V gene: TRBV4-3
J gene: TRBJ2-1

CDR3 DNA: TGTGCCAGTAGCCCCAATAGGGGTGCCTACAATGAGCAGTTCTTC
CDR3 protein: CASSPNRGAYNEQFF
D gene: .
clone size: .
V gene: TRBV19
J gene: TRBJ2-1

CDR3 DNA: TGTGCTAGCAGCCCCATTGGGGGGATCAACACCGGGGAGCTGTTTTTT
CDR3 protein: CASSPIGGINTGELFF
D gene: .
clone size: .
V gene: TRBV7-7
J gene: TRBJ2-2

CDR3 DNA: TGTGCCTGGAGTGTCGGACTAGCCAGATCAGATACGCAGTATTTT
CDR3 protein: CAWSVGLARSDTQYF
D gene: TRBD2
clone size: once
V gene: TRBV30
J gene: TRBJ2-3

CDR3 DNA: TGCGCCAGCAGCTTGGTGGGGACAGGGGATAATGAGCAGTTCTTC
CDR3 protein: CASSLVGTGDNEQFF
D gene: TRBD1
clone size: .
V gene: TRBV5-1
J gene: TRBJ2-1

CDR3 DNA: TGCGCCAGCAGCTTACGGGACTCTGGAAACACCATATATTTT
CDR3 protein: CASSLRDSGNTIYF
D gene: .
clone size: .
V gene: TRBV5-1
J gene: TRBJ1-3

CDR3 DNA: TGTGCCAGCAGCTTGGGGGGACAGGAGACCCAGTACTTC
CDR3 protein: CASSLGGQETQYF
D gene: .
clone size: .
V gene: TRBV7-3
J gene: TRBJ2-5

CDR3 DNA: TGTGCCAGCAGTGTTGGCGCGGGCCAAGAGACCCAGTACTTC
CDR3 protein: CASSVGAGQETQYF
D gene: .
clone size: .
V gene: TRBV7-8
J gene: TRBJ2-5

CDR3 DNA: TGTGCCAGCAGTTACGGACAGGGGGAAAACTATGGCTACACCTTC
CDR3 protein: CASSYGQGENYGYTF
D gene: TRBD1
clone size: .
V gene: TRBV6-6
J gene: TRBJ1-2

CDR3 DNA: TGTTCCAGCAGCTTAGGTCAGGGACAGCTCACAGATACGCAGTATTTT
CDR3 protein: CSSSLGQGQLTDTQYF
D gene: TRBD1
clone size: .
V gene: TRBV7-9
J gene: TRBJ2-3

CDR3 DNA: TGTGCCAGCAGCTTGGGAGCAGGGGGCACCTACGAGCAGTACTTC
CDR3 protein: CASSLGAGGTYEQYF
D gene: TRBD1
clone size: .
V gene: TRBV5-4
J gene: TRBJ2-7

CDR3 DNA: TGCGCCAGCAGCCAAGATCCCGGGTCCTGGGGCTACACCTTC
CDR3 protein: CASSQDPGSWGYTF
D gene: .
clone size: .
V gene: TRBV4-3
J gene: TRBJ1-2

CDR3 DNA: TGCAGCGTTGAATCTAGAACCCCGGGAGCAGATACGCAGTATTTT
CDR3 protein: CSVESRTPGADTQYF
D gene: .
clone size: .
V gene: TRBV29-1
J gene: TRBJ2-3

CDR3 DNA: TGCGCCAGCAGCCAAGGCAGGGAACTCTACAATGAGCAGTTCTTC
CDR3 protein: CASSQGRELYNEQFF
D gene: .
clone size: .
V gene: TRBV4-1
J gene: TRBJ2-1

CDR3 DNA: TGTGCCAGCAGCTTGTTGAGCGGCTCCTACAATGAGCAGTTCTTC
CDR3 protein: CASSLLSGSYNEQFF
D gene: .
clone size: .
V gene: TRBV7-9
J gene: TRBJ2-1

CDR3 DNA: TGTGCCAGTCGGGGACAGGGGGCTGGGGCCAACGTCCTGACTTTC
CDR3 protein: CASRGQGAGANVLTF
D gene: TRBD1
clone size: .
V gene: TRBV6-6
J gene: TRBJ2-6

CDR3 DNA: TGTGCCAGTACGGGACAGGTTGTACCTGGGGAGCTGTTTTTT
CDR3 protein: CASTGQVVPGELFF
D gene: TRBD1
clone size: .
V gene: TRBV28
J gene: TRBJ2-2

CDR3 DNA: TGTGCCAGCAGCCTCAGGTTCGACAGGGTACAGTTCTTC
CDR3 protein: CASSLRFDRVQFF
D gene: TRBD1
clone size: .
V gene: TRBV5-4
J gene: TRBJ2-1

CDR3 DNA: TGTGCCAGCAGCAAGGTCCCGGGACTAGCGGGGGCCTTTGCAGATACGCAGTATTTT
CDR3 protein: CASSKVPGLAGAFADTQYF
D gene: .
clone size: .
V gene: TRBV21-1
J gene: TRBJ2-3

CDR3 DNA: TGTTCCAGCAGGAGTGAAGCGCGGGAGAACACTGAAGCTTTCTTT
CDR3 protein: CSSRSEARENTEAFF
D gene: .
clone size: .
V gene: TRBV7-9
J gene: TRBJ1-1

CDR3 DNA: TGCGCCAGCAGCTTGTACTCGACGGACAGAGAGCAGTTCTTC
CDR3 protein: CASSLYSTDREQFF
D gene: .
clone size: .
V gene: TRBV5-1
J gene: TRBJ2-1

CDR3 DNA: TGTGCCAGCAGTCCCCGCCCACCTAACTACGAGCAGTACTTC
CDR3 protein: CASSPRPPNYEQYF
D gene: .
clone size: .
V gene: TRBV28
J gene: TRBJ2-7

CDR3 DNA: TGTGCCAGCAGCGTAGCTGAGGGGGCTTTGGGCACTGAAGCTTTCTTT
CDR3 protein: CASSVAEGALGTEAFF
D gene: TRBD1
clone size: .
V gene: TRBV9
J gene: TRBJ1-1

CDR3 DNA: TGTGCCAGCAGCTTAGTTTCTTCTAGACGCGAAAAACTGTTTTTT
CDR3 protein: CASSLVSSRREKLFF
D gene: .
clone size: .
V gene: TRBV7-9
J gene: TRBJ1-4

CDR3 DNA: TGCGCCAGCAGCTCCGAAGGGAGTACCACTGAAGCTTTCTTT
CDR3 protein: CASSSEGSTTEAFF
D gene: .
clone size: .
V gene: TRBV5-1
J gene: TRBJ1-1

CDR3 DNA: TGTGCCACCCCAGGGGGAATAAAGGAAAAACTGTTTTTT
CDR3 protein: CATPGGIKEKLFF
D gene: TRBD1
clone size: .
V gene: TRBV27
J gene: TRBJ1-4

CDR3 DNA: TGTGCCAGCAGCGGCATAGTGAACACTGAAGCTTTCTTT
CDR3 protein: CASSGIVNTEAFF
D gene: .
clone size: .
V gene: TRBV9
J gene: TRBJ1-1

CDR3 DNA: TGTGCCAGCAGTTACTCTGACGGGGAAAATGAGCAGTTCTTC
CDR3 protein: CASSYSDGENEQFF
D gene: .
clone size: few
V gene: TRBV6-6
J gene: TRBJ2-1

CDR3 DNA: TGTGCCAGCAGCCCTGGCCGGGGAGAGACCCAGTACTTC
CDR3 protein: CASSPGRGETQYF
D gene: .
clone size: .
V gene: TRBV7-2
J gene: TRBJ2-5

CDR3 DNA: TGTGCCAGCAGTGAACTTCCCGGTCAGGCGTCTGAAGCTTTCTTT
CDR3 protein: CASSELPGQASEAFF
D gene: .
clone size: .
V gene: TRBV6-1
J gene: TRBJ1-1

CDR3 DNA: TGCGCCAGCAGCCCGCCCGGAGTGACGAACACTGAAGCTTTCTTT
CDR3 protein: CASSPPGVTNTEAFF
D gene: .
clone size: few
V gene: TRBV5-1
J gene: TRBJ1-1

CDR3 DNA: TGTGCCAGCAGCTCCCGGAGGACAGGGACCGCTAATGAGCAGTTCTTC
CDR3 protein: CASSSRRTGTANEQFF
D gene: TRBD1
clone size: .
V gene: TRBV7-9
J gene: TRBJ2-1

CDR3 DNA: TGTGCCAGCAGCTTACCGGACAGGCCCTACGAGCAGTACTTC
CDR3 protein: CASSLPDRPYEQYF
D gene: TRBD1
clone size: .
V gene: TRBV13
J gene: TRBJ2-7